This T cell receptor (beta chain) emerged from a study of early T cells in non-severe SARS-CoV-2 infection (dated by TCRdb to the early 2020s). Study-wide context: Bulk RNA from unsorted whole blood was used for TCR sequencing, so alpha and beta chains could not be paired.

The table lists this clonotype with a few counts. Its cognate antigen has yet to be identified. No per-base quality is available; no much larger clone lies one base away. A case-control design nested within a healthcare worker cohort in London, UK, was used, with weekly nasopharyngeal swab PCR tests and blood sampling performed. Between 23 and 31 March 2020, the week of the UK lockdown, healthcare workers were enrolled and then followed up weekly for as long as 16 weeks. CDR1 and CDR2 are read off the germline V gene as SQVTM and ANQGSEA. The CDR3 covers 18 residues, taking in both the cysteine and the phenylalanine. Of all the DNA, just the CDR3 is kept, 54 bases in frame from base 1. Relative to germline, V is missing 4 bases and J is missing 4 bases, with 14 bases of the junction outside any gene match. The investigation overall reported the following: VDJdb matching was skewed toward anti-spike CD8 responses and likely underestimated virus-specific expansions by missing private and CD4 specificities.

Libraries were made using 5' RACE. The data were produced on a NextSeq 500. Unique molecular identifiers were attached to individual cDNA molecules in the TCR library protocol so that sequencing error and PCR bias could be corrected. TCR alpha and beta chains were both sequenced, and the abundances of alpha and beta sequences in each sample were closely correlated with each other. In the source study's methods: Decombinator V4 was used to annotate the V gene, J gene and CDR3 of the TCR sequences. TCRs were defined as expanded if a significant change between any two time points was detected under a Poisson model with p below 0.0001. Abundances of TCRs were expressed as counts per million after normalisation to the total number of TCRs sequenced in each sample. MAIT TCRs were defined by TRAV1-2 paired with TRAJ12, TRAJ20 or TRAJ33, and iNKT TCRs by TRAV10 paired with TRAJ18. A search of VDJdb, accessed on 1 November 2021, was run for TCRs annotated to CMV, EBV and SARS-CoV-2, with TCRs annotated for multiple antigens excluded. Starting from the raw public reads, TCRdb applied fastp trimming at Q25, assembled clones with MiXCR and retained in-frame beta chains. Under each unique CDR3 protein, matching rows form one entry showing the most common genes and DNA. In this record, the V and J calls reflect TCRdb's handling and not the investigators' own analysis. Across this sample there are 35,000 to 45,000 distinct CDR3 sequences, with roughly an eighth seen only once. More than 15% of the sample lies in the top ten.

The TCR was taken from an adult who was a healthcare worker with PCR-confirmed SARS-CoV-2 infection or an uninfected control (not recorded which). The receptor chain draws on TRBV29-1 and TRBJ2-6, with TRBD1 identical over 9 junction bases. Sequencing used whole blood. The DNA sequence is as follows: TGCAGCGTTGTCGGGAATCCGGGACAGGGTATCGGGGCCAACGTCCTGACTTTC. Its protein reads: CSVVGNPGQGIGANVLTF.